These 26 T cell receptor beta chains came from one sample sequenced in a study of persistence of HIV-infected CD4 T cells. Sequencing used immunoSEQ version 4 in survey mode. Libraries were prepared by immunoSEQ multiplex PCR; TCRdb keeps only in-frame clonotypes and omits some of them. The data hold some 13,000 clones, with over 65% observed a single time. The antigens for these receptors are not known. The stimulus was an HIV-1 Gag 15-mer peptide pool, about 1 ug/peptide/mL. Sorting of responding CD4+ T cells relied on upregulated CD40 ligand together with CD69. Source: CD4+ T cells sorted from PBMCs after roughly 18-hour stimulation, taken from a patient who received antiretroviral therapy. These receptors all come from an adult man with HIV who was CMV-seropositive.

This clone was seen a single time. The chain is built from TRBV6-1 and TRBJ1-1; D is unclear. Germline-derived CDR1 and CDR2 are MNHNS and SASEGT. Trimming took 0 bases from V and 0 from J, leaving 8 bases between them. The length of the CDR3 is 15 residues. The CDR3 DNA is TGTGCCAGCAGTGAAGCAGAAGGCTTGAACACTGAAGCTTTCTTT. This gives the protein CASSEAEGLNTEAFF.

The V gene is TRBV2, the J gene TRBJ1-5; D gene unclear. The V gene lost 6 bases and the J gene lost 0 bases, with 6 bases spanning the gap. CDR1 and CDR2 (germline): SNHLY, FYNNEI. The CDR3 is 13 residues long. The CDR3 loop reads CASREYSNQPQHF. CDR3 nucleotide sequence: TGTGCCAGCAGGGAGTATAGCAATCAGCCCCAGCATTTT.

This chain joins TRBV5-1 and TRBJ1-4; D may be TRBD1 (5 bases). In germline, CDR1 is SGHRS, CDR2 YFSETQ. The CDR3 contains 17 residues. Trimming took off 0 bases at V and 0 bases at J, with 12 bases between the two ends. The CDR3 sequence: CASSLGQLLATNEKLFF. In DNA, the CDR3 is TGCGCCAGCAGCTTGGGACAGCTACTTGCAACTAATGAAAAACTGTTTTTT.

In this sample, this clone turned up a few times. V is TRBV19 and J is TRBJ2-7; 9 bases are a match to TRBD1. Germline CDR1 is LNHDA and CDR2 is SQIVND (reference sequence). The trim removed 4 bases at V and 6 bases at J, leaving 10 bases unmatched. The CDR3 spans 15 residues. The CDR3 region is CASSTVGQGHGEQYF. Here the CDR3 DNA reads TGTGCCAGTAGTACCGTGGGACAGGGACATGGCGAGCAGTACTTC.

This clone was picked up a small number of times. CDR3 sequence: CASSQAGGTGTHNSPLHF. The DNA for the CDR3 is TGCGCCAGCAGCCAAGCCGGCGGGACAGGGACCCATAATTCACCCCTCCACTTT. V usage is TRBV4-3 and J usage is TRBJ1-6, with 9 bases matching TRBD1. V was clipped by 1 base and J by 5 bases; unmatched bases: 9. The CDR3 extends over 18 amino acids. Germline CDR1 is LGHNA and CDR2 is YSLEER.

The chain carries TRBV6-5 and TRBJ1-2; 7 bases fit TRBD1. The CDR3 has 15 residues. J gave up 4 bases and V 6 bases, and 11 bases lay outside the gene matches. Per germline, CDR1 MNHEY and CDR2 SVGAGI. The CDR3 spells CASSPQVQGPYGYTF. CDR3 in DNA: TGTGCCAGCAGCCCACAAGTACAGGGGCCCTATGGCTACACCTTC.

This chain links TRBV6-5 with TRBJ2-1; possible D gene TRBD1, 5 bases. The CDR3 length is 14 residues. Trimming removed 7 bases at V and 5 bases at J, with 15 bases between. Germline-derived CDR1 and CDR2 are MNHEY and SVGAGI. The CDR3 spells CASTAGRSHNEQFF. The CDR3 nucleotides are TGTGCCAGCACCGCAGGGCGTAGTCACAATGAGCAGTTCTTC.

The V gene is TRBV7-2, the J gene TRBJ2-1, with 10 positions matching TRBD1. Germline-derived CDR1 and CDR2 are SGHTA and FQGNSA. CDR3 length: 15 amino acids. The V segment lost 1 base and the J segment 11 bases; nucleotides outside the gene matches: 8. The CDR3 coding sequence is TGTGCCAGCAGCTTAGAGGGACAGGGGCCTATGAAGCAGTTCTTC. Its translation is CASSLEGQGPMKQFF.

The sample holds a few counts of this clone. The chain uses TRBV5-5 and TRBJ2-3, with a weak D call TRBD2 (6 bases). This CDR3 has 17 amino acids. From germline, CDR1 is SGHKS and CDR2 YYEKEE (reference sequence). V lost 0 bases and J 2 bases, leaving 16 bases between the germline ends. Here the CDR3 reads CASSLGKSGTHTDTQYF. CDR3 in DNA: TGTGCCAGCAGCTTGGGCAAGTCCGGGACTCACACAGATACGCAGTATTTT.

The genes are TRBV10-3 and TRBJ2-5; D is ambiguous. Trimming cost V 6 bases and J 0 bases, with 8 bases left between them. The germline CDR1 and CDR2 sequences are ENHRY and SYGVKD. This CDR3 comprises 13 residues. The CDR3 sequence is CAISNSYQETQYF. The CDR3 DNA follows: TGTGCCATCAGCAACAGTTACCAAGAGACCCAGTACTTC.

The J gene is TRBJ1-1, the V gene TRBV7-9; D not certain. Germline-derived CDR1 and CDR2 are SEHNR and FQNEAQ (reference sequence). The V end was cut by 5 bases, the J end by 5 bases, with 9 bases between. The CDR3 loop spans 12 amino acids. The CDR3 spells CASSTHRTEAFF. CDR3 bases: TGTGCCAGCAGCACTCATCGGACTGAAGCTTTCTTT.

CDR3 DNA sequence: TGTGCCAGCTCACAGGGACAGTTGACAACTAATGAAAAACTGTTTTTT. Amino acid sequence: CASSQGQLTTNEKLFF. The rearrangement uses TRBV18 and TRBJ1-4; 7 bases line up with TRBD1. V gave up 4 bases and J gave up 0 bases; unmatched junction bases: 5. This CDR3 is built from 16 residues. The V gene's germline CDR1 is KGHSH and CDR2 LQKENI.

V and J are TRBV18 and TRBJ2-7, with TRBD2 identical over 11 bases. The CDR3 extends over 18 amino acids. Germline V gives CDR1 KGHSH, CDR2 LQKENI. Unmatched junction bases numbered 7, after V lost 0 bases and J lost 0 bases. CDR3 region: CASSPPPSGGSFSYEQYF. The CDR3 region has the DNA TGTGCCAGCTCACCACCCCCTAGCGGGGGGTCCTTCTCCTACGAGCAGTACTTC.

This clone was picked up a small number of times. The V and J genes are TRBV19 and TRBJ2-4, with 11 bases matching TRBD1. The CDR3 spans 15 residues. Looked up from germline, CDR1 is LNHDA and CDR2 is SQIVND (reference sequence). Germline trimming cut 1 base from V and 6 bases from J; bases unmatched to any gene: 2. CDR3 bases: TGTGCCAGTAGTATAGGGACAGGGGGCAGAAACATTCAGTACTTC. Translating gives CASSIGTGGRNIQYF.

The chain combines TRBV19 with TRBJ2-1; tentative D call: TRBD2 (5 bases). The CDR3 loop spans 11 amino acids. The V end lost 6 bases, the J end lost 8 bases, and 8 bases lay between the germline ends. CDR1 is LNHDA, CDR2 SQIVND, per germline (reference sequence). DNA for the CDR3: TGTGCCAGTAGCACGAGGGATGAGCAGTTCTTC. Encoded protein: CASSTRDEQFF.

The chain is built from TRBV7-9 and TRBJ1-2; possible D gene TRBD1, 6 bases. Germline V lookup: CDR1 SEHNR, CDR2 FQNEAQ (reference sequence). The CDR3 contains 14 residues. Trimming removed 3 bases at V and 4 bases at J, with 12 bases between. DNA for the CDR3: TGTGCCAGCAGCTTCACGGACAGCTCCTATGGCTACACCTTC. As protein: CASSFTDSSYGYTF.

The CDR3 nucleotides are TGTGCCAGCAGAGCCACAGGGTTTAATTCACCCCTCCACTTT. Its translation is CASRATGFNSPLHF. This rearrangement joins TRBV2 to TRBJ1-6, with D tentatively TRBD1 (6 bases). The V end was cut by 6 bases, the J end by 6 bases, with 12 bases between. The germline V gene encodes CDR1 SNHLY and CDR2 FYNNEI. The CDR3 runs to 14 residues.

This sequence joins TRBV6-5 and TRBJ1-4; tentatively, D is TRBD1 (6 bases). Germline CDR1 and CDR2: MNHEY and SVGAGI. Deletions cut 1 base from V and 7 bases from J, with 13 bases between. This CDR3 region has 15 residues. This CDR3 reads CASSYYTGRGEKLFF. The CDR3 region has the DNA TGTGCCAGCAGTTACTATACAGGGAGAGGTGAAAAACTGTTTTTT.

The chain joins TRBV6-5 to TRBJ2-7; D not resolved. Trimming pared 1 base from V and 3 bases from J, leaving 7 bases between. The CDR3 length is 13 residues. Per the germline V gene, CDR1 is MNHEY and CDR2 is SVGAGI. CDR3 in amino acids: CASSYLPYYEQYF. CDR3 coding DNA: TGTGCCAGCAGTTACTTGCCTTACTACGAGCAGTACTTC.

The rearrangement links TRBV19 to TRBJ1-2; D gene ambiguous. This CDR3 contains 14 residues. Trimming took off 2 bases at V and 2 bases at J, with 9 bases between the two ends. Germline V gene sequence: CDR1 LNHDA, CDR2 SQIVND (reference sequence). Written as DNA, the CDR3 is TGTGCCAGTAGTATATGGGTCGGGAACTATGGCTACACCTTC. It translates to CASSIWVGNYGYTF.

This rearrangement joins TRBV4-3 to TRBJ1-2, with D tentatively TRBD1 (5 bases). The CDR3 extends over 13 amino acids. The V and J ends lost 1 base and 3 bases respectively, with 6 bases between them. CDR1 LGHNA and CDR2 YSLEER come from the germline V gene. CDR3 coding DNA: TGCGCCAGCAGCCAAGCAGGGTACTATGGCTACACCTTC. It is translated as CASSQAGYYGYTF.

V is TRBV5-1 and J is TRBJ2-7, with D unresolved. This CDR3 contains 15 residues. V lost 4 bases and J lost 0, with 14 bases in between. In germline, CDR1 is SGHRS, CDR2 YFSETQ. CDR3 DNA sequence: TGCGCCAGCAGCCGCCGGGCTGAAAGCTCCTACGAGCAGTACTTC. Translated: CASSRRAESSYEQYF.

In DNA, the CDR3 is TGTGCCAGTAGACAGGGGCCTAACTATGGCTACACCTTC. Protein: CASRQGPNYGYTF. The chain is built from TRBV19 and TRBJ1-2; TRBD1 matches at 7 bases. The CDR3 sequence is 13 residues long. The J segment lost 0 bases and the V segment lost 6 bases, leaving 1 base of the junction unmatched. CDR1 is LNHDA, CDR2 SQIVND, per germline (reference sequence).

V usage is TRBV28 and J usage is TRBJ1-2; tentatively, D is TRBD1 (6 bases). Deletions cut 8 bases from V and 2 bases from J, with 15 bases between. This CDR3 has 14 amino acids. CDR1 and CDR2 from the germline V gene are MDHEN and SYDVKM. CDR3 region: CASHDRSFNYGYTF. As DNA, the CDR3 is TGTGCCAGCCATGACAGGTCTTTCAACTATGGCTACACCTTC.

This clone was detected only once. This chain connects TRBV19 to TRBJ1-1; D ambiguous. Germline V gene lookup returns CDR1 LNHDA and CDR2 SQIVND (reference sequence). With 2 bases removed from V and 6 bases from J, the gap between germline ends came to 7 bases. This CDR3 is 12 amino acids long. The CDR3 loop reads CASSIRDSEAFF. In nucleotides, the CDR3 is TGTGCCAGTAGTATAAGGGATTCTGAAGCTTTCTTT.

This clone was counted between two and nine times. This rearrangement joins TRBV9 to TRBJ2-1; D gene uncertain. Germline-derived CDR1 and CDR2 are SGDLS and YYNGEE. Trimming shortened V by 7 bases and J by 3 bases, and 11 bases separated the two germline ends. The length of the CDR3 is 13 residues. The CDR3 spells CASGLGFYNEQFF. CDR3 DNA: TGTGCCAGCGGTTTGGGCTTCTACAATGAGCAGTTCTTC.